This T cell receptor beta chain was found in a study of blood T cell repertoires in COVID-19. Turning to the study itself: Acute and convalescent COVID-19 samples came from the United States, Italy and Spain. PBMCs, B-cell-depleted T cells, or T cells were the source of the cDNA or gDNA that made up the material.

This CDR3 comprises 14 residues. V was clipped by 5 bases and J by 2 bases, with 12 bases between them. Per the germline V gene, CDR1 is SGHAT and CDR2 is FQNNGV. How the authors handled the data: The authors estimated nucleated cell counts from reference gene primer amplification. Assay used: immunoSEQ multiplex PCR; TCRdb lists only in-frame clones, some missing. From that table come the V and J calls and clone size; the DNA was used to work out D and trimming. This sample carries about 74,000 clones, 88% of them seen once, and the ten largest clones take approximately 5.1%. The TCR sequence derives from a woman aged 80 or older with acute or convalescent COVID-19. The chain couples TRBV11-2 to TRBJ1-2, with D unclear. Sample: peripheral blood. The CDR3 sequence: CASSPNRQNYGYTF. DNA of the CDR3: TGTGCCAGCAGCCCTAACAGACAAAACTATGGCTACACCTTC.